The rows below give T cell receptor beta chains drawn from one sample of a study of T cell changes during pregnancy in multiple sclerosis. The repertoire was sequenced with immunoSEQ multiplex PCR; TCRdb's copy has only in-frame clones and lacks some. The profile shows approximately 70,000 clones, about 90% of them singletons. Sequencing was performed on peripheral blood, taken after pregnancy. These receptors were obtained from a female donor with multiple sclerosis, enrolled in a pregnancy study. The CDR3 runs from the conserved cysteine through the conserved F or W. A D gene is named only where the DNA matches it firmly. Rows may omit the clone size; those that give it use once, few, many or a size class.

>NA|TRBJ2-5|TRBD2|TRBV7-2
TGTGCCAGCAGCGGGACCCTAGCGGGAGGGGGCCCGAGCCAAGAGACCCAGTACTTC
CASSGTLAGGGPSQETQYF
>NA|TRBJ2-7|TRBD1|TRBV28
TGTGCCATAACCAGGACAGGAGGTTACGAGCAGTACTTC
CAITRTGGYEQYF
>NA|TRBJ2-7|NA|TRBV28
TGTGCCAGCAGTTTTAATCCGCGCTACGAGCAGTACTTC
CASSFNPRYEQYF
>NA|TRBJ1-2|TRBD1|TRBV27
TGTGCCAGCAGTCCTCTTGACAGGGCTGGTGGCTACACCTTC
CASSPLDRAGGYTF
>medium-sized|TRBJ2-1|NA|TRBV11-3
TGTGCCAGCAGCTTAGTAGTGGGGGCCTCCCCCAAGTCCGGCAATGAGCAGTTCTTC
CASSLVVGASPKSGNEQFF
>NA|TRBJ1-3|TRBD1|TRBV6-5
TGTGCCAGCAGTAGGACAGGGGTGAAGGGAAACACCATATATTTT
CASSRTGVKGNTIYF
>NA|TRBJ2-3|NA|TRBV5-1
TGCGCCAGCAGCTTGGCTGGCGGGACTACAGATACGCAGTATTTT
CASSLAGGTTDTQYF
>NA|TRBJ1-1|TRBD1|TRBV5-6
TGTGCCAGCACCCAGATCGACAGGGGCGAGGATGCTTTCTTT
CASTQIDRGEDAFF
>NA|TRBJ2-1|TRBD1|TRBV6-5
TGTGCCAGCAGTTTCCGGGACAGGAGCTCCTACAATGAGCAGTTCTTC
CASSFRDRSSYNEQFF
>many|TRBJ1-5|TRBD1|TRBV28
TGTGCCAGCAGTTACCAGGGGGGTTATCAGCCCCAGCATTTT
CASSYQGGYQPQHF
>NA|TRBJ2-7|NA|TRBV7-9
TGTGCCAGCAGCCCTAGACAGGCCCAGTACGAGCAGTACTTC
CASSPRQAQYEQYF
>NA|TRBJ1-2|NA|TRBV19
TGTGCCGGCTACGACAGTATCTATGGCTACACCTTC
CAGYDSIYGYTF
>NA|TRBJ2-7|TRBD2|TRBV30
TGTGCCTGGAGAGAACTAGCGGGAGTCTACGAGCAGTACTTC
CAWRELAGVYEQYF
>NA|TRBJ2-1|NA|TRBV9
TGTGCCAGCAGCGTACTAGCGTCGAACAAAAATGAGCAGTTCTTC
CASSVLASNKNEQFF
>NA|TRBJ2-1|TRBD2|TRBV4-2
TGTGCCAGCAGCCGAGGACTAGCGGGAATCAATGAGCAGTTCTTC
CASSRGLAGINEQFF